These 9 T cell receptor beta chains were sequenced from one sample in a study of human CD8 memory T cell subsets (dated by TCRdb to the early 2020s). The listed sequencing device is NextSeq 550. A Human TCR Profiling Kit was used to prepare UMI-labeled 5' RACE TCRbeta libraries. Through TCRdb reprocessing, the reads give one entry per CDR3 protein sequence; DNA is omitted. Per the sample table, the count is about 6,200 distinct CDR3 sequences. The ten largest account for roughly 40% of the sample. The sample taken for sequencing was CD8+ effector memory T cells (TEM) sorted from PBMCs. The sample's cell subset or site label, decoded: effector memory CD8 T cells, CCR7- CD45RO+ CD95+. The receptors here all came from a human donor in good health.

This CDR3 is CSASGPERPNEQYF. This chain joins TRBV20-1 and TRBJ2-7; lacking DNA, the TRBD2 call made by TCRdb goes unchecked. Germline CDR1 is DFQATT and CDR2 is SNEGSKA (reference sequence). The CDR3 is 14 amino acids.

This sequence joins TRBV11-3 and TRBJ2-7; TCRdb proposes TRBD1, but this gene call is untestable without DNA. This CDR3 comprises 14 residues. The germline V gene has CDR1 SGHNT and CDR2 YENEEA. CDR3 sequence: CASSPPGTGVEQYF.

V usage is TRBV12-3 or TRBV12-4 and J usage is TRBJ2-5; the D call of TRBD2 rests on TCRdb alone, since no DNA is present to check it. CDR3 length equals 14 residues. CDR3 residues: CASSETSSGETQYF.

The gene calls are TRBV19 and TRBJ1-1; TCRdb outputs TRBD1, but without DNA this stays unchecked. The CDR3 length is 14 residues. The germline CDR1 and CDR2 sequences are LNHDA and SQIVND (reference sequence). This CDR3 reads CASSLQGADTEAFF.

V is TRBV29-1 and J is TRBJ1-3. This CDR3 comprises 14 residues. CDR1 is SQVTM and CDR2 is ANQGSEA in the germline V gene. The CDR3 sequence is CSVWGGNSGNTIYF. The whole variable domain, filled in from reference TRBV29-1 and TRBJ1-3, reads SAVISQKPSRDICQRGTSLTIQCQVDSQVTMMFWYRQQPGQSLTLIATANQGSEATYESGFVIDKFPISRPNLTFSTLTVSNMSPEDSSIYLCSVWGGNSGNTIYFGEGSWLTVV.

This chain joins TRBV28 and TRBJ2-7; TCRdb gives TRBD1 as the D gene, but with no DNA this cannot be confirmed. CDR1 is MDHEN, CDR2 SYDVKM, per germline. The CDR3 loop spans 14 amino acids. CDR3 loop: CASSLMVGVYEQYF.

CDR3 region: CASSHGQAADTQYF. This rearrangement joins TRBV28 to TRBJ2-3; lacking DNA, the TRBD1 call made by TCRdb goes unchecked. This CDR3 spans 14 amino acids. The V gene's germline CDR1 is MDHEN and CDR2 SYDVKM.

According to its frequency, this clonotype is medium-sized. V usage is TRBV6-2 or TRBV6-3 and J usage is TRBJ1-2. CDR3 length: 14 amino acids. Germline V lookup: CDR1 MNHEY, CDR2 SVGEGT. The CDR3 region is CASSYSRIGGGNTF.

This chain joins TRBV5-8 and TRBJ2-1. CDR3 length: 16 amino acids. Germline assignment: CDR1 SGHTS and CDR2 YDEGEE. CDR3 residues: CASSLLLASSYNEQFF. Using reference TRBV5-8 and TRBJ2-1 for the parts outside the CDR3, the full variable domain is EAGVTQSPTHLIKTRGQQATLRCSPISGHTSVYWYQQALGLGLQFLLWYDEGEERNRGNFPPRFSGRQFPNYSSELNVNALELEDSALYLCASSLLLASSYNEQFFGPGTRLTVL.